The 30 T cell receptor beta chains below were found in one sample sequenced in a study of T-cell memory formation after mild COVID-19. TCRdb processed the 5' RACE reads anew with MiXCR; each CDR3 protein has one entry. The sample carries 450,000 to 650,000 distinct CDR3 sequences, approximately 19% recorded once. What was sequenced was PBMCs or a T cell subset sorted from them (not recorded which). The receptors stem from an adult woman who had mild COVID-19 (a few samples of this study predate the infection). Cell type and time point are not known.

This clonotype has just a few counts. The gene calls are TRBV20-1 and TRBJ2-7, with a tentative D call TRBD2 (6 bases). The V end was cut by 1 base, the J end by 7 bases, with 14 bases between. CDR1 and CDR2 from the germline V gene are DFQATT and SNEGSKA (reference sequence). This CDR3 contains 13 residues. Written as DNA, the CDR3 is TGCAGTGCTAGAGTGCCCGGCGGAGGGGAGCAGTACTTC. It encodes CSARVPGGGEQYF.

The chain joins TRBV7-2 to TRBJ1-2, with D unclear. Germline values: CDR1 SGHTA, CDR2 FQGNSA. V was clipped by 7 bases and J by 4 bases, with 10 bases between them. This CDR3 spans 12 amino acids. CDR3 sequence reads: CASIRGAYGYTF. DNA for the CDR3: TGTGCCAGCATTCGGGGTGCCTATGGCTACACCTTC.

This clonotype appeared a few times. V is TRBV6-1 and J is TRBJ1-1; D not resolved. The CDR3 is 18 residues long. Germline-derived CDR1 and CDR2 are MNHNS and SASEGT. V lost 3 bases and J 1 base, leaving 21 bases between the germline ends. The DNA of the CDR3 is TGTGCCAGCAGTGACCCCGCCTCCCTGGCATCGTCGAACACTGAAGCTTTCTTT. Its protein is CASSDPASLASSNTEAFF.

This clonotype has at least ten counts. The chain has TRBV5-1 and TRBJ1-1; 7 bases map to TRBD1. Looked up from germline, CDR1 is SGHRS and CDR2 is YFSETQ. V lost 1 base to trimming and J lost 0 bases; unmatched junction nucleotides: 6. CDR3 length: 16 residues. CDR3 DNA: TGCGCCAGCAGCTTGAGAAAGGGGGCGGTGAACACTGAAGCTTTCTTT. Protein product: CASSLRKGAVNTEAFF.

This clonotype occurred a few times. CDR3 amino acids: CASSFRDHLFGDTQYF. CDR3 bases: TGTGCCAGCAGTTTCAGGGACCACCTATTCGGAGATACGCAGTATTTT. The V and J genes are TRBV12-3 or TRBV12-4 and TRBJ2-3, with D perhaps being TRBD1 or TRBD2 (5 bases each). The CDR3 extends over 16 amino acids. Between the trimmed V and J ends, which lost 3 bases and 5 bases, there was a span of 18 bases.

This clonotype occurred a few times. V gene TRBV7-6 combines with J gene TRBJ1-1; no definite D call. The V gene's germline CDR1 is SGHVS and CDR2 FNYEAQ. The CDR3 is 15 amino acids. V was trimmed by 5 bases and J by 0 bases, leaving 13 bases between them. CDR3 loop: CASSAGRAMNTEAFF. Here the CDR3 DNA reads TGTGCCAGCAGCGCAGGACGGGCAATGAACACTGAAGCTTTCTTT.

This chain joins TRBV20-1 and TRBJ2-1; no definite D call. Between the trimmed V and J ends, which lost 1 base and 12 bases, there was a span of 19 bases. There are 14 residues in the CDR3. Germline V CDR1 and CDR2: DFQATT, SNEGSKA (reference sequence). The CDR3 reads CSARGANPVVRQFF. The CDR3 nucleotides are TGCAGTGCTAGAGGCGCAAATCCAGTGGTTCGGCAGTTCTTC.

This clonotype came up a few times. V is TRBV4-3 and J is TRBJ2-7, with 7 positions matching TRBD2. The CDR3 runs to 14 residues. CDR1 and CDR2 from the germline V gene are LGHNA and YSLEER. Losses at the gene ends were 1 base for V and 4 bases for J; bases not matched to a gene: 4. Written as DNA, the CDR3 is TGCGCCAGCAGCCAAGGCGGGAGCCAATACGAGCAGTACTTC. It is translated as CASSQGGSQYEQYF.

This sequence joins TRBV20-1 and TRBJ2-3; D perhaps matches TRBD2 (5 bases). The germline V and J ends were trimmed by 6 bases and 2 bases, with 12 bases remaining between them. The germline gives CDR1 DFQATT, CDR2 SNEGSKA (reference sequence). The CDR3 length is 13 residues. The CDR3 nucleotides read TGCAGTGCCGGACTGGGCCCCACAGATACGCAGTATTTT. It yields the protein CSAGLGPTDTQYF.

This clonotype was observed once. The CDR3 sequence: CATSRDLQGGGETQYF. CDR3 nucleotides: TGTGCCACCAGCAGAGATCTCCAGGGTGGTGGAGAGACCCAGTACTTC. This chain links TRBV15 with TRBJ2-5; the D gene is possibly TRBD1 (5 bases). The ends were cut back, 0 bases at V and 4 bases at J, with 15 bases in the middle. This CDR3 has 16 residues. CDR1 and CDR2 (germline): LNHNV, YYDKDF (reference sequence).

The chain recombines TRBV24-1 with TRBJ2-1, with TRBD1 identical over 12 bases. After removal of 9 bases from V and 6 bases from J, the junction contained 8 bases not matched to a gene. The CDR3 spans 15 residues. In germline, CDR1 is KGHDR, CDR2 SFDVKD. The CDR3 nucleotides read TGTGCCACCTCACCGGGACAGGGGGCCTCCAATGAGCAGTTCTTC. It codes for CATSPGQGASNEQFF.

This clonotype was detected a few times. A junction end diverges from the germline sequence, so it may reflect a read error. The V call is TRBV15, the J call TRBJ2-3; TRBD2 aligns across 7 bases. Germline V gene lookup returns CDR1 LNHNV and CDR2 YYDKDF (reference sequence). This CDR3 contains 16 residues. The CDR3 protein is CAASLRVGGITDTQYF. For the CDR3, the DNA is TGTGCCGCCAGCCTCCGGGTGGGGGGGATCACAGATACGCAGTATTTT.

This clonotype was counted between two and nine times. J is TRBJ2-3 and V is TRBV7-6; TRBD1 agrees at 7 bases. V lost 1 base and J lost 2; bases outside the gene matches: 3. This CDR3 is built from 15 residues. CDR1 SGHVS and CDR2 FNYEAQ come from the germline V gene. CDR3 nucleotide sequence: TGTGCCAGCAGCTTAGTGACAGGGATCACAGATACGCAGTATTTT. It encodes CASSLVTGITDTQYF.

This clonotype was observed a handful of times. The CDR3 loop is CASSIRRQRTYEQYF. CDR3 in DNA: TGTGCCAGCAGTATCCGGAGACAGCGGACCTACGAGCAGTACTTC. The chain uses TRBV2 and TRBJ2-7; D assignment may be TRBD1 or TRBD2 (5 bases each). Trimming shortened V by 5 bases and J by 2 bases, and 16 bases separated the two germline ends. Germline loops: CDR1 SNHLY, CDR2 FYNNEI. This CDR3 is built from 15 residues.

The chain couples TRBV3-1 to TRBJ2-7, with D perhaps TRBD1 or TRBD2 (6 bases each). The CDR3 has 18 residues. The V and J ends lost 1 base and 3 bases respectively, with 22 bases between them. Per the germline V gene, CDR1 is LGHDT and CDR2 is YNNKEL (reference sequence). The CDR3 nucleotides are TGTGCCAGCAGCCAAGGGACCGAGGGGGGAACCGCTCTCTACGAGCAGTACTTC. This gives the protein CASSQGTEGGTALYEQYF.

The table lists this clonotype with a few counts. The chain uses TRBV4-1 and TRBJ2-7; 7 bases are a match to TRBD1. The V gene's germline CDR1 is MGHRA and CDR2 YSYEKL. With 1 base clipped from V and 2 bases from J, the junction kept 2 bases outside the gene matches. The CDR3 contains 14 residues. Here the CDR3 reads CASSQVDRTYEQYF. In DNA, the CDR3 is TGCGCCAGCAGCCAAGTGGACAGGACCTACGAGCAGTACTTC.

This clonotype has just a few counts. V gene TRBV7-3 combines with J gene TRBJ1-1, with D unclear. The germline gives CDR1 SGHTA, CDR2 FQGTGA. The V end was cut by 4 bases, the J end by 4 bases, with 13 bases between. This CDR3 region has 14 residues. This CDR3 reads CASSSHPGSTEAFF. For the CDR3, the DNA is TGTGCCAGCAGCTCCCATCCCGGGAGCACTGAAGCTTTCTTT. Combining the CDR3 with reference TRBV7-3 and TRBJ1-1 gives the whole variable domain GAGVSQTPSNKVTEKGKYVELRCDPISGHTALYWYRQSLGQGPEFLIYFQGTGAADDSGLPNDRFFAVRPEGSVSTLKIQRTERGDSAVYLCASSSHPGSTEAFFGQGTRLTVV.

CDR3 bases: TGCGCCAGCAGCCGTGGACCAGAAAAGGCTGAAGCTTTCTTT. Protein: CASSRGPEKAEAFF. The chain couples TRBV4-3 to TRBJ1-1; D unclear. This CDR3 comprises 14 residues. From germline, CDR1 is LGHNA and CDR2 YSLEER. Trimming took off 4 bases at V and 6 bases at J, with 15 bases between the two ends.

CDR3 loop: CSAPAGSGGYEQYF. CDR3 DNA sequence: TGCAGTGCTCCCGCGGGGAGCGGGGGCTACGAGCAGTACTTC. The rearrangement uses TRBV20-1 and TRBJ2-7; TRBD2 agrees at 8 bases. V lost 5 bases and J lost 3; bases outside the gene matches: 9. Looked up from germline, CDR1 is DFQATT and CDR2 is SNEGSKA (reference sequence). This CDR3 spans 14 amino acids.

The CDR3 is CATSRRGQGYNEQFF. The CDR3 DNA reads TGTGCCACCAGCAGACGGGGACAGGGTTACAATGAGCAGTTCTTC. V gene TRBV15 combines with J gene TRBJ2-1; 9 bases fit TRBD1. The CDR3 runs to 15 residues. Germline CDR1 reads LNHNV; CDR2 reads YYDKDF (reference sequence). Losses at the gene ends were 2 bases for V and 4 bases for J; bases not matched to a gene: 3.

In this sample, this clonotype turned up a few times. The chain joins TRBV6-1 to TRBJ2-1; D assignment may be TRBD1 or TRBD2 (5 bases each). V was pared by 5 bases and J by 9 bases, with 11 bases between. Looked up from germline, CDR1 is MNHNS and CDR2 is SASEGT. The CDR3 covers 12 residues. The CDR3 loop is CASSFWGTEQFF. DNA of the CDR3: TGTGCCAGCAGTTTTTGGGGGACTGAGCAGTTCTTC.

This rearrangement joins TRBV24-1 to TRBJ2-1, with TRBD1 matching over 11 bases. The CDR3 sequence is 14 residues long. V lost 10 bases and J lost 8; bases outside the gene matches: 9. Per the germline V gene, CDR1 is KGHDR and CDR2 is SFDVKD. DNA for the CDR3: TGTGCCACAACCGGGACAGGGGGTTTGGATGAGCAGTTCTTC. This codes for CATTGTGGLDEQFF.

This clonotype was seen a handful of times. This sequence joins TRBV12-3 or TRBV12-4 and TRBJ2-7, with D tentatively TRBD1 (6 bases). The germline V and J ends were trimmed by 4 bases and 5 bases, with 9 bases remaining between them. This CDR3 region has 12 residues. Here the CDR3 DNA reads TGTGCCAGCAGTTCAACAGGGAACGAGCAGTACTTC. It specifies CASSSTGNEQYF.

This chain connects TRBV10-3 to TRBJ2-3; TRBD2 matches at 12 bases. From germline, CDR1 is ENHRY and CDR2 SYGVKD. The V gene end was trimmed by 6 bases and the J gene end by 1 base; junction bases not matched to a gene: 5. There are 16 residues in the CDR3. Here the CDR3 reads CAIRASGGAGTDTQYF. In DNA, the CDR3 is TGTGCCATCAGGGCTAGCGGGGGGGCCGGCACAGATACGCAGTATTTT.

The chain combines TRBV12-3 or TRBV12-4 with TRBJ2-7; TRBD1 matches 7 bases. After removal of 7 bases from V and 2 bases from J, the junction contained 5 bases not matched to a gene. The CDR3 extends over 13 amino acids. The CDR3 nucleotides are TGTGCCAGCACCAAGGGGGCCGCCTACGAGCAGTACTTC. As protein: CASTKGAAYEQYF.

The chain carries TRBV29-1 and TRBJ2-7, with D possibly being TRBD2 (5 bases). V lost 5 bases and J 2 bases, leaving 10 bases between the germline ends. CDR1 and CDR2 (germline): SQVTM, ANQGSEA. The CDR3 is 12 amino acids. This CDR3 reads CSVSDGTYEQYF. In DNA form, the CDR3 reads TGCAGCGTTTCGGACGGGACCTACGAGCAGTACTTC.

This clonotype was seen more than once but under ten times. The V call is TRBV5-1, the J call TRBJ1-3, with 10 bases that match TRBD1. CDR3 size: 14 residues. V shed 6 bases and J 2 bases; nucleotides not matched to a gene: 2. Germline V gene sequence: CDR1 SGHRS, CDR2 YFSETQ. As DNA, the CDR3 is TGCGCCAGCACGACAGGGGGCACTGGAAACACCATATATTTT. Its protein is CASTTGGTGNTIYF.

V and J are TRBV30 and TRBJ1-2, with TRBD1 as a possible D gene (6 bases). This CDR3 is 12 amino acids long. V lost 4 bases and J lost 8, with 14 bases in between. The V gene's germline CDR1 is GTSNPN and CDR2 SVGIG (reference sequence). CDR3 sequence: CAWKQGGGGYTF. The CDR3 DNA sequence: TGTGCCTGGAAACAGGGAGGCGGAGGCTACACCTTC.

The gene calls are TRBV7-9 and TRBJ2-1, with TRBD2 identical over 7 bases. Trimming took 5 bases from V and 2 from J; bases not matched to a gene: 3. Germline V gene sequence: CDR1 SEHNR, CDR2 FQNEAQ (reference sequence). This CDR3 spans 14 amino acids. CDR3 sequence (DNA): TGTGCCAGCAGCAAAGGGACTACCTACAATGAGCAGTTCTTC. This encodes CASSKGTTYNEQFF.

The chain employs TRBV30 and TRBJ2-7, with 15 bases that match TRBD2. CDR1 is GTSNPN and CDR2 is SVGIG in the germline V gene (reference sequence). The CDR3 length is 14 residues. The V gene end was trimmed by 3 bases and the J gene end by 6 bases; junction bases not matched to a gene: 3. CDR3 residues: CAWRGTSGGPEQYF. The CDR3 coding sequence is TGTGCCTGGAGGGGGACTAGCGGGGGGCCCGAGCAGTACTTC.